These T cell receptor beta chains were read from a single sample in a study of cytomegalovirus exposure and HLA in healthy donors. The repertoire was sequenced with immunoSEQ multiplex PCR; TCRdb's copy has only in-frame clones and lacks some. The repertoire holds 180,000 or so clones, with over 65% as singletons. Sequencing was carried out using PBMCs. The receptors derive from a boy between 2 and 15 years old in good health and CMV-seronegative. Each CDR3 is given with its conserved first and last residue. D genes are given only for firm matches. Some rows have no size entry. The others give once, few or many, or a class for an expanded clone.

d_call: -; j_call: TRBJ1-3; clone_size: -; v_call: TRBV10-3; cdr3_nt: TGTGCCATCAGCGGGACTGGAAACACCATATATTTT; cdr3_aa: CAISGTGNTIYF
d_call: -; j_call: TRBJ1-5; clone_size: -; v_call: TRBV6-1; cdr3_nt: TGTGCCAGCGGGAGGGGCAGCAATCAGCCCCAGCATTTT; cdr3_aa: CASGRGSNQPQHF
d_call: -; j_call: TRBJ1-1; clone_size: -; v_call: TRBV29-1; cdr3_nt: TGCAGCGTTGGACAGGACCAGAACACTGAAGCTTTCTTT; cdr3_aa: CSVGQDQNTEAFF
d_call: TRBD1; j_call: TRBJ1-1; clone_size: -; v_call: TRBV27; cdr3_nt: TGTGCCAGCAGTACGAGGGACAGCAACACTGAAGCTTTCTTT; cdr3_aa: CASSTRDSNTEAFF
d_call: -; j_call: TRBJ2-3; clone_size: -; v_call: TRBV11-3; cdr3_nt: TGTGCCAGCAGCTTAGGGGGAGGAACAGATACGCAGTATTTT; cdr3_aa: CASSLGGGTDTQYF
d_call: -; j_call: TRBJ1-6; clone_size: -; v_call: TRBV27; cdr3_nt: TGTGCCAGCAGCTCCACTTCAACCTCAACTTCACCCCTCCACTTT; cdr3_aa: CASSSTSTSTSPLHF
d_call: -; j_call: TRBJ1-5; clone_size: -; v_call: TRBV28; cdr3_nt: TGTGCCAGCAGTTTAAGGGGTTTTTATCAGCCCCAGCATTTT; cdr3_aa: CASSLRGFYQPQHF
d_call: -; j_call: TRBJ2-3; clone_size: -; v_call: TRBV6-5; cdr3_nt: TGTGCCAGCAGTTACAGGCAGGGCACAGATACGCAGTATTTT; cdr3_aa: CASSYRQGTDTQYF
d_call: -; j_call: TRBJ2-5; clone_size: -; v_call: TRBV7-8; cdr3_nt: TGTGCCAGCACCCTTGGCCAGTACCAAGAGACCCAGTACTTC; cdr3_aa: CASTLGQYQETQYF
d_call: -; j_call: TRBJ1-5; clone_size: -; v_call: TRBV15; cdr3_nt: TGTGCCACCAGCACCCGCGGGGCAGGGTCGTACCGGTACAATCAGCCCCAGCATTTT; cdr3_aa: CATSTRGAGSYRYNQPQHF
d_call: TRBD2; j_call: TRBJ2-5; clone_size: -; v_call: TRBV30; cdr3_nt: TGTGCCTGGAAGGGAGGGGCGGGGGGGCTAAGAGAGACCCAGTACTTC; cdr3_aa: CAWKGGAGGLRETQYF
d_call: -; j_call: TRBJ1-1; clone_size: -; v_call: TRBV21-1; cdr3_nt: TGTGCCAGCAGCAGTACAGGTGACGTGGGCTTGATCACTGAAGCTTTCTTT; cdr3_aa: CASSSTGDVGLITEAFF
d_call: -; j_call: TRBJ1-1; clone_size: few; v_call: TRBV2; cdr3_nt: TGTGCCAGCAGAGAGGAGTTAAATATGAACACTGAAGCTTTCTTT; cdr3_aa: CASREELNMNTEAFF
d_call: TRBD1; j_call: TRBJ1-2; clone_size: once; v_call: TRBV9; cdr3_nt: TGTGCCAGTAAAACAGGGGGAGATGGCTACACCTTC; cdr3_aa: CASKTGGDGYTF
d_call: TRBD1; j_call: TRBJ1-2; clone_size: -; v_call: TRBV27; cdr3_nt: TGTGCCAGCAGTTATAGACAGGGGGGCCTTTTTGGCTACACCTTC; cdr3_aa: CASSYRQGGLFGYTF
d_call: -; j_call: TRBJ2-3; clone_size: -; v_call: TRBV10-3; cdr3_nt: TGTGCCATCAGTGGAGGGCGCACAGATACGCAGTATTTT; cdr3_aa: CAISGGRTDTQYF
d_call: TRBD1; j_call: TRBJ1-5; clone_size: -; v_call: TRBV27; cdr3_nt: TGTGCCAGCAGTTTATTCGGGACAGGGGATCAGCCCCAGCATTTT; cdr3_aa: CASSLFGTGDQPQHF
d_call: -; j_call: TRBJ2-7; clone_size: -; v_call: TRBV5-4; cdr3_nt: TGTGCCAGCAGTCGTCCAGGGGACGAGCAGTACTTC; cdr3_aa: CASSRPGDEQYF
d_call: -; j_call: TRBJ1-6; clone_size: -; v_call: TRBV9; cdr3_nt: TGTGCCAGCAGCGTAGAGGGGGGGAGGAATTCACCCCTCCACTTT; cdr3_aa: CASSVEGGRNSPLHF
d_call: TRBD2; j_call: TRBJ2-5; clone_size: -; v_call: TRBV7-2; cdr3_nt: TGTGCCAGCAGCTTTTCTACTAGCGGGGGCCAAGAGACCCAGTACTTC; cdr3_aa: CASSFSTSGGQETQYF
d_call: TRBD2; j_call: TRBJ2-3; clone_size: -; v_call: TRBV7-6; cdr3_nt: TGTGCCAGCAGCTTAGCCGGGGGGGCAGATACGCAGTATTTT; cdr3_aa: CASSLAGGADTQYF
d_call: -; j_call: TRBJ1-2; clone_size: few; v_call: TRBV6-5; cdr3_nt: TGTGCCAGCAGTTACGGTTGGGGGCAAACCTTC; cdr3_aa: CASSYGWGQTF
d_call: TRBD2; j_call: TRBJ2-3; clone_size: -; v_call: TRBV7-8; cdr3_nt: TGTGCCAGCAGCCCGGGGGGGACTAGAACAGATACGCAGTATTTT; cdr3_aa: CASSPGGTRTDTQYF
d_call: TRBD1; j_call: TRBJ2-5; clone_size: -; v_call: TRBV2; cdr3_nt: TGTGCCAGCAGTGACTGGGACAGCCAAGAGACCCAGTACTTC; cdr3_aa: CASSDWDSQETQYF
d_call: -; j_call: TRBJ2-7; clone_size: -; v_call: TRBV7-2; cdr3_nt: TGTGCCAGCAGCTTAGTAGCAGGGGCCTACGAGCAGTACTTC; cdr3_aa: CASSLVAGAYEQYF
d_call: TRBD1; j_call: TRBJ2-5; clone_size: once; v_call: TRBV11-3; cdr3_nt: TGTGCCAGCAGCTACAGGGGGGAGACCCAGTACTTC; cdr3_aa: CASSYRGETQYF
d_call: -; j_call: TRBJ1-5; clone_size: -; v_call: TRBV7-9; cdr3_nt: TGTGCCAGCAGCTTAGTGGGGCAGGGCGGTGTTAGCAATCAGCCCCAGCATTTT; cdr3_aa: CASSLVGQGGVSNQPQHF
d_call: -; j_call: TRBJ1-4; clone_size: -; v_call: TRBV30; cdr3_nt: TGTGCCTGGAGTGGCGGACAGCCGAATGAAAAACTGTTTTTT; cdr3_aa: CAWSGGQPNEKLFF
d_call: -; j_call: TRBJ1-2; clone_size: -; v_call: TRBV6-5; cdr3_nt: TGTGCCAGCAGCCCATTAAGCGCGACCGTCTATGGCTACACCTTC; cdr3_aa: CASSPLSATVYGYTF
d_call: -; j_call: TRBJ1-1; clone_size: -; v_call: TRBV7-9; cdr3_nt: TGTGCCAGCAGCTTAAAGGCAGGTCTGAACACTGAAGCTTTCTTT; cdr3_aa: CASSLKAGLNTEAFF
d_call: TRBD1; j_call: TRBJ2-2; clone_size: -; v_call: TRBV10-3; cdr3_nt: TGTGCCATCACCAATGACAGGGACACCGGGGAGCTGTTTTTT; cdr3_aa: CAITNDRDTGELFF
d_call: -; j_call: TRBJ2-7; clone_size: -; v_call: TRBV5-6; cdr3_nt: TGTGCCAGCAGCCTTGACATCAACTACGAGCAGTACTTC; cdr3_aa: CASSLDINYEQYF
d_call: TRBD1; j_call: TRBJ2-7; clone_size: -; v_call: TRBV28; cdr3_nt: TGTGCCAGCAGTCCCGGGACAGGGTCCTCCTACGAGCAGTACTTC; cdr3_aa: CASSPGTGSSYEQYF
d_call: TRBD1; j_call: TRBJ2-2; clone_size: -; v_call: TRBV4-2; cdr3_nt: TGTGCCAGCAGCACCCGGGACAGGGACACCGGGGAGCTGTTTTTT; cdr3_aa: CASSTRDRDTGELFF
d_call: -; j_call: TRBJ2-2; clone_size: -; v_call: TRBV7-2; cdr3_nt: TGTGCCAGCAGCCTCCACCCGACAGCGATTTTGGACACCGGGGAGCTGTTTTTT; cdr3_aa: CASSLHPTAILDTGELFF
d_call: -; j_call: TRBJ1-2; clone_size: once; v_call: TRBV6-5; cdr3_nt: TGTGCCAGCAGTTTCACGGGTGCCGTCCGCGGCTACACCTTC; cdr3_aa: CASSFTGAVRGYTF
d_call: -; j_call: TRBJ1-1; clone_size: -; v_call: TRBV5-1; cdr3_nt: TGCGCCAGCAGCTTGGCGGGGGGCGGGGACACTGAAGCTTTCTTT; cdr3_aa: CASSLAGGGDTEAFF
d_call: TRBD2; j_call: TRBJ2-1; clone_size: -; v_call: TRBV7-9; cdr3_nt: TGTGCCAGCAGCTTATCGGGACTAGCGGGATATGAGCAGTTCTTC; cdr3_aa: CASSLSGLAGYEQFF
d_call: -; j_call: TRBJ1-1; clone_size: -; v_call: TRBV29-1; cdr3_nt: TGCAGCGTCGGGAAGAACACTGAAGCTTTCTTT; cdr3_aa: CSVGKNTEAFF
d_call: -; j_call: TRBJ2-6; clone_size: -; v_call: TRBV9; cdr3_nt: TGTGCCAGCAGCCCCCGGCTTGGGGGGGGCTGGAACTCTGGGGCCAACGTCCTGACTTTC; cdr3_aa: CASSPRLGGGWNSGANVLTF
d_call: TRBD2; j_call: TRBJ2-3; clone_size: -; v_call: TRBV7-9; cdr3_nt: TGTGCCAGCAGCGGCCCAGGGGCTAGCGGGGGTGGTCCAGATACGCAGTATTTT; cdr3_aa: CASSGPGASGGGPDTQYF